The 24 T cell receptor beta chains given below trace back to one sample, sequenced in a study of blood T cell repertoires in COVID-19. Assay used: immunoSEQ multiplex PCR; TCRdb lists only in-frame clones, some missing. The table shows around 190,000 clones, with about 89% occurring only once. The specimen was peripheral blood. These receptor sequences come from a man in his late teens or twenties who had recovered from COVID-19.

In its sample, this clone was seen once. The chain links TRBV7-2 to TRBJ2-7, with D possibly being TRBD2 (6 bases). CDR3 length: 15 residues. Trimming cost V 1 base and J 1 base, with 11 bases left between them. CDR1 is SGHTA and CDR2 is FQGNSA in the germline V gene. CDR3: CASSLEGSGSYEQYF. Here the CDR3 DNA reads TGTGCCAGCAGCTTAGAGGGTAGCGGTTCCTACGAGCAGTACTTC.

This chain uses TRBV28 with TRBJ1-1; 7 bases map to TRBD1. The J segment lost 3 bases and the V segment lost 7 bases, leaving 5 bases of the junction unmatched. This CDR3 is built from 13 residues. Germline assignment: CDR1 MDHEN and CDR2 SYDVKM. Here the CDR3 reads CASTLGGYTEAFF. CDR3 bases: TGTGCCAGCACCTTAGGGGGCTACACTGAAGCTTTCTTT. Filled out from reference TRBV28 and TRBJ1-1, the complete variable domain reads DVKVTQSSRYLVKRTGEKVFLECVQDMDHENMFWYRQDPGLGLRLIYFSYDVKMKEKGDIPEGYSVSREKKERFSLILESASTNQTSMYLCASTLGGYTEAFFGQGTRLTVV.

The V call is TRBV20-1, the J call TRBJ2-5; no clear D. The V gene's germline CDR1 is DFQATT and CDR2 SNEGSKA (reference sequence). The CDR3 totals 10 residues. V shed 3 bases and J shed 5 bases, with 4 bases lying between them. CDR3 loop: CSASQETQYF. The CDR3 DNA reads as TGCAGTGCTAGCCAGGAGACCCAGTACTTC.

The V and J genes are TRBV3-1 (or the pseudogene TRBV3-2) and TRBJ2-1; 11 nucleotides line up with TRBD2. Per the germline V gene, CDR1 is LGHDT and CDR2 is YNNKEL (reference sequence). The CDR3 loop spans 16 amino acids. The V segment lost 1 base and the J segment 5 bases; nucleotides outside the gene matches: 4. CDR3 bases: TGTGCCAGCAGCCAAGGCCTGGGACTAGCGGACAATGAGCAGTTCTTC. Residues: CASSQGLGLADNEQFF.

The rearrangement links TRBV25-1 to TRBJ2-5, with 7 bases that match TRBD1. CDR3 length: 11 residues. With V trimmed by 4 bases and J by 7 bases, 0 bases remained unmatched. The germline V gene encodes CDR1 MGHDK and CDR2 SYGVNS. The CDR3 loop is CASSAGGTQYF. The CDR3 nucleotides are TGTGCCAGCAGTGCAGGGGGGACCCAGTACTTC.

This clone was counted once. V and J are TRBV19 and TRBJ1-1; D gene ambiguous. Germline CDR1 LNHDA, CDR2 SQIVND (reference sequence). The CDR3 has 15 residues. V lost 6 bases, J lost 0 bases, and 14 bases lay in between. Written as DNA, the CDR3 is TGTGCCAGTAGCTTTCCGGGGTTCATGAACACTGAAGCTTTCTTT. Translation: CASSFPGFMNTEAFF.

V is TRBV27 and J is TRBJ2-6; a possible D gene is TRBD2 (6 bases). This CDR3 has 15 amino acids. V was cut by 7 bases and J by 0 bases, with 10 bases left in between. Germline CDR1 reads MNHEY; CDR2 reads SMNVEV (reference sequence). CDR3 amino acids: CASTTSSSGANVLTF. In nucleotides, the CDR3 is TGTGCCAGCACTACTAGCTCCTCTGGGGCCAACGTCCTGACTTTC.

This chain uses TRBV7-2 with TRBJ2-3, with 10 bases fitting TRBD2. The CDR3 runs to 18 residues. CDR1 is SGHTA, CDR2 FQGNSA, per germline. J lost 7 bases, V lost 1 base, and 14 bases had no gene match. The CDR3 is CASSLVGGEASGRNTQYF. Written as DNA, the CDR3 is TGTGCCAGCAGCTTAGTGGGGGGGGAGGCTAGCGGGAGAAATACGCAGTATTTT.

This chain connects TRBV4-3 to TRBJ2-3; 12 positions match TRBD2. CDR3 length equals 19 residues. V lost 0 bases to trimming and J lost 0 bases; unmatched junction nucleotides: 7. Germline lookup yields CDR1 LGHNA and CDR2 YSLEER. The DNA of the CDR3 is TGCGCCAGCAGCCAAGATGTCCTAGCGGGAGGGGGGAGCACAGATACGCAGTATTTT. Translating it yields CASSQDVLAGGGSTDTQYF.

The chain is built from TRBV7-9 and TRBJ2-1; 7 bases align to TRBD2. This CDR3 has 14 amino acids. Trimming removed 8 bases from V and 7 bases from J; junction bases left unmatched: 11. Germline V lookup: CDR1 SEHNR, CDR2 FQNEAQ (reference sequence). In DNA, the CDR3 is TGTGCCAGCGGGCCGGGACTAAACCCAAATGAGCAGTTCTTC. This codes for CASGPGLNPNEQFF. Complete variable domain (other parts from reference TRBV7-9 and TRBJ2-1): DTGVSQNPRHKITKRGQNVTFRCDPISEHNRLYWYRQTLGQGPEFLTYFQNEAQLEKSRLLSDRFSAERPKGSFSTLEIQRTEQGDSAMYLCASGPGLNPNEQFFGPGTRLTVL.

J is TRBJ1-1 and V is TRBV2; D possibly corresponds to TRBD1 (5 bases). This CDR3 comprises 11 residues. Germline-derived CDR1 and CDR2 are SNHLY and FYNNEI. V lost 8 bases and J lost 5, with 9 bases in between. The DNA of the CDR3 is TGTGCCAGCGCCAGGGAAACTGAAGCTTTCTTT. It specifies CASARETEAFF.

This rearrangement joins TRBV10-3 to TRBJ2-2; TRBD1 is a possible D gene (6 bases). This CDR3 contains 15 residues. V was shortened by 6 bases and J by 7 bases, with 18 bases between the two germline ends. CDR1 is ENHRY, CDR2 SYGVKD, per germline. CDR3 coding DNA: TGTGCCATCAGCCGCCAGGGGACCCGGGGCGGGGAGCTGTTTTTT. Amino acid sequence: CAISRQGTRGGELFF.

This clone was picked up one time. This rearrangement joins TRBV7-8 to TRBJ2-7; 8 nucleotides line up with TRBD1. The CDR3 sequence is 15 residues long. Germline-derived CDR1 and CDR2 are SGHVS and FQNEAQ. Trimming removed 5 bases from V and 4 bases from J; junction bases left unmatched: 10. The CDR3 spells CASSLGGQGVYEQYF. CDR3 nucleotides: TGTGCCAGCAGCCTGGGTGGACAGGGCGTTTACGAGCAGTACTTC.

This clone was seen a few times. This sequence joins TRBV4-1 and TRBJ2-6; tentative D call: TRBD2 (6 bases). CDR1 MGHRA and CDR2 YSYEKL come from the germline V gene. V dropped 6 bases and J dropped 4 bases, with 13 bases sitting between them. The length of the CDR3 is 15 residues. CDR3 DNA: TGCGCCAGCAGTGCTGTGGCGGGAGGGGCCAACGTCCTGACTTTC. Its translation: CASSAVAGGANVLTF.

The table lists this clone with a count of one. This sequence joins TRBV4-1 and TRBJ2-3; the match to TRBD2 covers 10 bases. The CDR3 spans 16 residues. The germline V gene encodes CDR1 MGHRA and CDR2 YSYEKL. J was trimmed by 2 bases and V by 6 bases; bases with no gene match: 8. The CDR3 loop reads CASRPSGTSVTDTQYF. The CDR3 region has the DNA TGCGCCAGCAGGCCCTCCGGGACTAGCGTCACAGATACGCAGTATTTT.

The rearrangement uses TRBV4-3 and TRBJ1-2; 8 bases line up with TRBD1. V lost 4 bases to trimming and J lost 13 bases; unmatched junction nucleotides: 8. CDR1 is LGHNA, CDR2 YSLEER, per germline. CDR3 length equals 12 residues. The CDR3 nucleotides read TGCGCCAGCAGCCGGGACAGGTCCCCCCCCACCTTC. This translates into CASSRDRSPPTF.

The chain recombines TRBV18 with TRBJ2-1, with a weak D call TRBD2 (5 bases). The length of the CDR3 is 14 residues. V gave up 6 bases and J gave up 7 bases, with 16 bases separating them. Germline V gene lookup returns CDR1 KGHSH and CDR2 LQKENI. CDR3 in amino acids: CASSQGRGGNEQFF. As DNA, the CDR3 is TGTGCCAGCTCCCAAGGACGGGGTGGGAATGAGCAGTTCTTC.

The chain employs TRBV20-1 and TRBJ1-1; TRBD1 might be the D (5 bases). Trimming cost V 3 bases and J 1 base, with 12 bases left between them. Germline assignment: CDR1 DFQATT and CDR2 SNEGSKA (reference sequence). The CDR3 has 14 amino acids. CDR3 DNA: TGCAGTGCTAGTTTATACGGGGGGAACACTGAAGCTTTCTTT. Its protein is CSASLYGGNTEAFF.

The V and J genes are TRBV30 and TRBJ2-1; unclear D gene. Germline V gene lookup returns CDR1 GTSNPN and CDR2 SVGIG (reference sequence). Trimming took off 5 bases at V and 7 bases at J, with 9 bases between the two ends. The CDR3 length is 11 residues. Here the CDR3 reads CAWGPNNEQFF. Written as DNA, the CDR3 is TGTGCCTGGGGACCCAATAATGAGCAGTTCTTC.

The chain has TRBV5-1 and TRBJ2-3; D perhaps matches TRBD2 (6 bases). Trimming pared 5 bases from V and 3 bases from J, leaving 10 bases between. CDR3 size: 13 residues. Germline V gene sequence: CDR1 SGHRS, CDR2 YFSETQ. The CDR3 sequence: CASRYGRTDTQYF. For the CDR3, the DNA is TGCGCCAGCAGATATGGGAGGACAGATACGCAGTATTTT.

This sequence joins TRBV4-3 and TRBJ2-1; D is uncertain. Germline-derived CDR1 and CDR2 are LGHNA and YSLEER. This CDR3 region has 14 residues. Trimming left V 0 bases short and J 9 bases short, with 12 bases between. The CDR3 nucleotides are TGCGCCAGCAGCCAAGATAGCAGCCGCGGTGAGCAGTTCTTC. Translating gives CASSQDSSRGEQFF.

The gene calls are TRBV6-5 and TRBJ1-1; the D is unclear. This CDR3 is 14 amino acids long. CDR1 and CDR2 (germline): MNHEY, SVGAGI. V was cut by 0 bases and J by 1 base, with 6 bases left in between. In DNA form, the CDR3 reads TGTGCCAGCAGTTACTCGAGAGCGAACACTGAAGCTTTCTTT. This encodes CASSYSRANTEAFF.

This sequence joins TRBV5-1 and TRBJ1-1, with D tentatively TRBD1 (5 bases). Deletions cut 4 bases from V and 1 base from J, with 14 bases between. This CDR3 spans 15 amino acids. Germline values: CDR1 SGHRS, CDR2 YFSETQ. The CDR3 region is CASSPTEGENTEAFF. DNA for the CDR3: TGCGCCAGCAGCCCGACGGAAGGGGAGAACACTGAAGCTTTCTTT.

The chain uses TRBV5-6 and TRBJ1-5; 8 bases line up with TRBD1. This CDR3 has 14 amino acids. In germline, CDR1 is SGHDT, CDR2 YYEEEE. V was pared by 4 bases and J by 4 bases, with 4 bases of the junction left unmatched. The CDR3 loop is CASSVGQVNQPQHF. CDR3 coding DNA: TGTGCCAGCAGCGTGGGACAGGTAAATCAGCCCCAGCATTTT.